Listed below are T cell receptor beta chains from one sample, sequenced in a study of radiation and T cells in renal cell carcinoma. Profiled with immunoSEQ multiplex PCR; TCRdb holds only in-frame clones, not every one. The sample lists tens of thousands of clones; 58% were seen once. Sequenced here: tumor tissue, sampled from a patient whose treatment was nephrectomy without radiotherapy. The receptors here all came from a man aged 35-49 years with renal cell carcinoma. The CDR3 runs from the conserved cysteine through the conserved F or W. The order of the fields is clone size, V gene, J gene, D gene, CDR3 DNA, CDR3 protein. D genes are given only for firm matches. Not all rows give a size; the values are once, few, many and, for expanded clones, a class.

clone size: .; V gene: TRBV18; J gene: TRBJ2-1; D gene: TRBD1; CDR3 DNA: TGTGCCAGCTCACTGGCCAGGGGGCTGTATGAGCAGTTCTTC; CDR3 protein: CASSLARGLYEQFF
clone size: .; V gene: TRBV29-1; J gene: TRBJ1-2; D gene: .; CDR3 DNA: TGCAGCGTCGCAACACGTGGGGTCTATGGCTACACCTTC; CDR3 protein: CSVATRGVYGYTF
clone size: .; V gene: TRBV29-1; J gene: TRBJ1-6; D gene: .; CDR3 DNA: TGCAGCTACAGGGATTCCTATAATTCACCCCTCCACTTT; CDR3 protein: CSYRDSYNSPLHF
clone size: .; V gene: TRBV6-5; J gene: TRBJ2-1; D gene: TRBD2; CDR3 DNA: TGTGCCAGCAGTTCCGGGGGAGGGAGAGTAGAGCAGTTCTTC; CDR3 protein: CASSSGGGRVEQFF
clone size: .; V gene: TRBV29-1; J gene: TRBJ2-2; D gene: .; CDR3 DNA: TGCAGCGTTGAAGAAGCGACGAACACCGGGGAGCTGTTTTTT; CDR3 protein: CSVEEATNTGELFF
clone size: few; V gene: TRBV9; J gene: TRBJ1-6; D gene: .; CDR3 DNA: TGTGCCAGCAGCGAGGAAGGGAGTTCACCCCTCCACTTT; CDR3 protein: CASSEEGSSPLHF
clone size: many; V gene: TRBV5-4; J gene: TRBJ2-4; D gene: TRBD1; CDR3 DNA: TGTGCCAGCAGCTTCCCAGGGGGCGAAGCCAAAAACATTCAGTACTTC; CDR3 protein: CASSFPGGEAKNIQYF
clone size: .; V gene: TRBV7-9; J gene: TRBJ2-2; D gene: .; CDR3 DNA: TGTGCCAGCAGCGCCCTCGCAGGGACCGGGGAGCTGTTTTTT; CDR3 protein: CASSALAGTGELFF
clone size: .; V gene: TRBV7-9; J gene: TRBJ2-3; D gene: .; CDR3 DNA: TGTGCCAGCAGCTTACCAACGTCCGACACAGATACGCAGTATTTT; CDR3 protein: CASSLPTSDTDTQYF
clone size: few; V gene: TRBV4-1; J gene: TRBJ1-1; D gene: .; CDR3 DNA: TGCGCCAGCAGCCCTTTACTGAACACTGAAGCTTTCTTT; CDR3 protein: CASSPLLNTEAFF
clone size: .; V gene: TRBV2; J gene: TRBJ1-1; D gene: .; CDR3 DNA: TGTGCCGTTTTAAGTCGGGCTACCGAAGCTTTCTTT; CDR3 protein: CAVLSRATEAFF
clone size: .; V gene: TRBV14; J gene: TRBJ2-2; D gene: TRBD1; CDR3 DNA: TGTGCCAGCAGCCCGCGGACAGGGAGAACGAACACCGGGGAGCTGTTTTTT; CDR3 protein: CASSPRTGRTNTGELFF
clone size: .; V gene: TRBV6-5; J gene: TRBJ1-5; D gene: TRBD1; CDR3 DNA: TGTGCCAGCGCTGGGGACAGGAATAGCAATCAGCCCCAGCATTTT; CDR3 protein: CASAGDRNSNQPQHF
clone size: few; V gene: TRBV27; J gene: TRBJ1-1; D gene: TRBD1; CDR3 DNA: TGTGCCAGCAGCGTGACAGGGGGGTTCAACACTGAAGCTTTCTTT; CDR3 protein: CASSVTGGFNTEAFF
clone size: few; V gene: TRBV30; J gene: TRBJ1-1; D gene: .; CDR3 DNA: TGTGCCCGACGATCCGACGGCGCTGAAGCTTTCTTT; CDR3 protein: CARRSDGAEAFF
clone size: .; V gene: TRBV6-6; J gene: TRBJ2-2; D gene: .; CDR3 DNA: TGTGCCAGCAGTCTAAGGGTTACCGGGGAGCTGTTTTTT; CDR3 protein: CASSLRVTGELFF
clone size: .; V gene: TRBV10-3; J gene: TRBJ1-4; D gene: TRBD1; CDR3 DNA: TGTGCCATCAGTGAAGGGATAGAGGGACAGTCTATTTTT; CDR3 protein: CAISEGIEGQSIF
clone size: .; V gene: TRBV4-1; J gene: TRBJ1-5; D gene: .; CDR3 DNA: TGCGCCAGCAGCCAACAGGATAGCAATCAGCCCCAGCATTTT; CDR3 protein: CASSQQDSNQPQHF
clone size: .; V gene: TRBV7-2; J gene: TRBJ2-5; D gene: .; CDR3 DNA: TGTGCCAGCAGCAGGGACTTCGGAAAGGGGACCCAGTACTTC; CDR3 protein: CASSRDFGKGTQYF
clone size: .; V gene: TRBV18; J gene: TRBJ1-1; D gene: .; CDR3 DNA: TGTGCCAGCTCACCGGGACAAGACACTGAAGCTTTCTTT; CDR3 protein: CASSPGQDTEAFF
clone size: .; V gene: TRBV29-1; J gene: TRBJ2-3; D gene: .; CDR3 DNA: TGCAGCGTTGACAGGGGAAATACGCAGTATTTT; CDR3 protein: CSVDRGNTQYF
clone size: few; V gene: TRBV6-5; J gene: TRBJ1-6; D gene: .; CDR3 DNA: TGTGCCAGCAGTTACGATTTAGGGTCACCCCTCCACTTT; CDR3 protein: CASSYDLGSPLHF
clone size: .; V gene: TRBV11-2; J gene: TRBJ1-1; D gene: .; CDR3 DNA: TGTGCCAGCAGCTTGAACCCGAACACTGAAGCTTTCTTT; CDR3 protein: CASSLNPNTEAFF
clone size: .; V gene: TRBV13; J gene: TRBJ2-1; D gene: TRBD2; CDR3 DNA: TGTGCCAGCAGCCCCCGGGACTACCCTTACAATGAGCAGTTCTTC; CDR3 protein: CASSPRDYPYNEQFF
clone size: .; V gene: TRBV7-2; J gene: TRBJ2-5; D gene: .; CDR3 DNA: TGTGCCAGCAGCTTAGGGGGTAGCGGACCCCAAGAGACCCAGTACTTC; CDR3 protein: CASSLGGSGPQETQYF
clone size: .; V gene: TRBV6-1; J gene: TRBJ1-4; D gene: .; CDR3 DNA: TGTGCCAGCAGTGAAGGGAGCGCAACTAATGAAAAACTGTTTTTT; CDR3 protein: CASSEGSATNEKLFF
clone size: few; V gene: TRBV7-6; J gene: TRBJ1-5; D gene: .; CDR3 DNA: TGTGCCAGCAGCTTAGAGACAGGCCTTAATCAGCCCCAGCATTTT; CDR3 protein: CASSLETGLNQPQHF
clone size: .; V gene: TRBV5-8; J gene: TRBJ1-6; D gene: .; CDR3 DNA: TGTGCCAGCAGCTTGACAGGTGGTAATTCACCCCTCCACTTT; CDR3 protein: CASSLTGGNSPLHF
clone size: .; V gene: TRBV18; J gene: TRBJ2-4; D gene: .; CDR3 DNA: TGTGCCAGCTCACAGGGGGACATTCAGTACTTC; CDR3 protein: CASSQGDIQYF
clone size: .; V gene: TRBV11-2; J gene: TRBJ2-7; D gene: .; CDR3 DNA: TGTGCCAGCAGCTTAGATTACGGGGAGATCTACGAGCAGTACTTC; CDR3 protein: CASSLDYGEIYEQYF
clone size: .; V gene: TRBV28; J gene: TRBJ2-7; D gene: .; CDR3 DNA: TGTGCCAGCAGTCCCCTGGAAATTTCCTACGAGCAGTACTTC; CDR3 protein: CASSPLEISYEQYF
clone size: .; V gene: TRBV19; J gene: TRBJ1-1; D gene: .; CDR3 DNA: TGTGCCAGTAGTATTGTGGGGGCCGCTGAAGCTTTCTTT; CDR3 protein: CASSIVGAAEAFF
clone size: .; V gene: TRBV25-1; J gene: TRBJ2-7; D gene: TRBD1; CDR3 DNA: TGTGCCAGCAGGCCCCGACAGGGAAAGTACGAGCAGTACTTC; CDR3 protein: CASRPRQGKYEQYF
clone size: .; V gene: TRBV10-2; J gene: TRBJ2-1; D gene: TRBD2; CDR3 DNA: TGCGCCAGCAGTGGGACTAGCGGGAGAGTAACTGAGCAGTTCTTC; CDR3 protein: CASSGTSGRVTEQFF
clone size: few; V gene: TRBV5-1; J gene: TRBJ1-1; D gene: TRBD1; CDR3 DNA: TGCGCCAGCAGCATAGGACAGGGCAACACTGAAGCTTTCTTT; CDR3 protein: CASSIGQGNTEAFF
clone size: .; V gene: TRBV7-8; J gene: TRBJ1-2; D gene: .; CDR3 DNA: TGTGCCAGCAGCCCCCAAGCGGGCGGGGGAAACTATGGCTACACCTTC; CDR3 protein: CASSPQAGGGNYGYTF
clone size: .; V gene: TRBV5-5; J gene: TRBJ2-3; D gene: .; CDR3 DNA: TGTGCCAGCAGCACCAACAGGGATACAGATACGCAGTATTTT; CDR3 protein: CASSTNRDTDTQYF
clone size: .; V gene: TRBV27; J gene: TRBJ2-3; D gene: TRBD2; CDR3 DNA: TGTGCCAGCACCTGGACTAGCGGCGCAGATACGCAGTATTTT; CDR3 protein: CASTWTSGADTQYF
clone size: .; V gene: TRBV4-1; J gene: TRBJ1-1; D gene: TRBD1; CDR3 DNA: TGCGCCAGCAGCCAAGATCGCCAGGGGGGGAACACTGAAGCTTTCTTT; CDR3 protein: CASSQDRQGGNTEAFF
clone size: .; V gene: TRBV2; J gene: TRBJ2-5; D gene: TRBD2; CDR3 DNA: TGTGCCAGCAGTGAAACGCGGGGGACCGCCAAGACCCAGTACTTC; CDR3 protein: CASSETRGTAKTQYF
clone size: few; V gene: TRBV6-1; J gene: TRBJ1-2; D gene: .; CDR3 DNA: TGTGCCAGCAGTGAAGGAAAAGGTTATGGCTATGGCTACACCTTC; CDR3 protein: CASSEGKGYGYGYTF
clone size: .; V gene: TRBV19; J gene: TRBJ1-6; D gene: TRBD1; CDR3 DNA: TGTGCCAGTAGTAGCAGGGACAGTCCACCCCTCCACTTT; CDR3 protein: CASSSRDSPPLHF
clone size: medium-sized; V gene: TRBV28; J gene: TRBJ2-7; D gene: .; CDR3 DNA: TGTGCCAGCACCCTAGTGGGAAACATCTACGAGCAGTACTTC; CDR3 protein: CASTLVGNIYEQYF
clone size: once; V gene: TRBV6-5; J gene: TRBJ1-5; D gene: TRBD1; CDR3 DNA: TGTGCCAGCAGCCGAGGACAGGCCCATCAGCCCCAGCATTTT; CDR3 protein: CASSRGQAHQPQHF
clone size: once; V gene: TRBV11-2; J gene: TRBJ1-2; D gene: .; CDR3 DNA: TGTGCCAGCAGCGGAGGACAGCTCAGCTATGCCTACACCTTC; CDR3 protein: CASSGGQLSYAYTF
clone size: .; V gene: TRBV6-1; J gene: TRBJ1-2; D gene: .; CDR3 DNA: TGTGCCAGCAGTGAAGGGGGGACACTACCCTATGGCTACACCTTC; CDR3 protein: CASSEGGTLPYGYTF
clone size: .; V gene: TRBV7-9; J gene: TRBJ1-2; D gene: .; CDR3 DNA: TGTGCCAGCAGCTTAGAGGCAGGCTATGGCTACACCTTC; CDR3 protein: CASSLEAGYGYTF
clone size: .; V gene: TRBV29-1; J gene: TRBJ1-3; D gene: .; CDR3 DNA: TGCAGCGCTTACGTAGGCTCTGGAAACACCATATATTTT; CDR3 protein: CSAYVGSGNTIYF
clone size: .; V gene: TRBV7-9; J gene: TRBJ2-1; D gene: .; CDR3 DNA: TGTGCCAGCAGTAACGAGGAGAGTCATACCTACAATGAGCAGTTCTTC; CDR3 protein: CASSNEESHTYNEQFF
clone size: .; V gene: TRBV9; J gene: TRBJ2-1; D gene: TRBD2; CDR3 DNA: TGTGCCAGCAGCGTAGGATCGGCGGGAGGGCTCCAGTTCTTC; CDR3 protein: CASSVGSAGGLQFF